Following are 8 T cell receptor beta chains from one sample sequenced in a study of cytomegalovirus exposure and HLA in healthy donors. Researchers ran the PCR with 60 Vbeta and 13 Jbeta primers. TCRdb's copy holds only in-frame clones and misses some; the assay was immunoSEQ multiplex PCR. The data hold roughly 120,000 clones, with 70% to 80% observed a single time. Sequenced input: PBMCs. These receptors were taken from a woman aged 18-29 years in good health and CMV-seronegative.

The V gene is TRBV5-6, the J gene TRBJ1-2; D not certain. This CDR3 comprises 16 residues. Germline V gene data show CDR1 as SGHDT and CDR2 as YYEEEE. The V end was cut by 4 bases, the J end by 6 bases, with 22 bases between. CDR3 loop: CASSPIIGRTRDGYTF. The CDR3 region has the DNA TGTGCCAGCAGCCCTATAATTGGGAGGACGCGAGATGGCTACACCTTC.

The V and J genes are TRBV10-3 and TRBJ2-3; 7 bases map to TRBD2. J lost 3 bases, V lost 11 bases, and 8 bases had no gene match. The CDR3 has 13 residues. Germline CDR1 and CDR2: ENHRY and SYGVKD. The CDR3 is CAAGSGGTDTQYF. In nucleotides, the CDR3 is TGTGCCGCGGGTTCGGGGGGTACAGATACGCAGTATTTT.

This clone occurred once. The rearrangement links TRBV7-9 to TRBJ1-2; 8 bases map to TRBD1. The germline V gene has CDR1 SEHNR and CDR2 FQNEAQ (reference sequence). After removal of 1 base from V and 9 bases from J, the junction contained 10 bases not matched to a gene. The CDR3 runs 15 residues. The CDR3 loop reads CASSLGSDRVWSYTF. CDR3 bases: TGTGCCAGCAGCTTAGGGTCGGACAGGGTATGGAGCTACACCTTC.

The chain carries TRBV5-8 and TRBJ1-4, with 7 bases lining up with TRBD1. The CDR3 consists of 15 residues. Per the germline V gene, CDR1 is SGHTS and CDR2 is YDEGEE. V dropped 2 bases and J dropped 7; count of bases not matched to a gene: 8. This CDR3 is CASSFSGGRGEKLFF. The CDR3 DNA reads TGTGCCAGCAGCTTTTCAGGGGGACGGGGTGAAAAACTGTTTTTT.

This chain uses TRBV5-5 with TRBJ2-7, with D perhaps matching TRBD2 (5 bases). The germline CDR1 and CDR2 sequences are SGHKS and YYEKEE (reference sequence). The ends were cut back, 4 bases at V and 0 bases at J, with 14 bases in the middle. This CDR3 contains 15 residues. The CDR3 coding sequence is TGTGCCAGCAGCCCGTTGAGAGGGAGCTCCTACGAGCAGTACTTC. Its translation is CASSPLRGSSYEQYF.

The rearrangement uses TRBV6-1 and TRBJ1-5; TRBD1 agrees at 8 bases. Germline V gives CDR1 MNHNS, CDR2 SASEGT. The ends lost 8 bases at V and 9 bases at J; junction bases unmatched: 12. This CDR3 contains 14 residues. CDR3 loop: CASVPTGAPLPQHF. In DNA, the CDR3 is TGTGCCAGCGTCCCGACAGGGGCCCCTTTGCCCCAGCATTTT.

The chain couples TRBV9 to TRBJ1-2; 8 nucleotides align to TRBD1. The CDR3 is 13 residues long. CDR1 and CDR2 from the germline V gene are SGDLS and YYNGEE. The ends lost 0 bases at V and 8 bases at J; junction bases unmatched: 3. DNA for the CDR3: TGTGCCAGCAGCGTAGCTGGACAGGGAGGCTACACCTTC. Protein product: CASSVAGQGGYTF. Full variable domain (rest looked up from reference TRBV9 and TRBJ1-2): DSGVTQTPKHLITATGQRVTLRCSPRSGDLSVYWYQQSLDQGLQFLIQYYNGEERAKGNILERFSAQQFPDLHSELNLSSLELGDSALYFCASSVAGQGGYTFGSGTRLTVV.

The V and J genes are TRBV25-1 and TRBJ1-1; 11 bases fit TRBD1. CDR3 size: 17 residues. With V trimmed by 4 bases and J by 3 bases, 10 bases remained unmatched. In germline, CDR1 is MGHDK, CDR2 SYGVNS. CDR3 sequence (DNA): TGTGCCAGCAGTGCGGACAGGGGGCGTAATGGGGACACTGAAGCTTTCTTT. Translated, it gives CASSADRGRNGDTEAFF.